This TCR beta chain derives from a study of cytomegalovirus exposure and HLA in healthy donors. Whole-study context: An early data release held tens of millions of unique TCRs from HLA-typed donors. Whole-study findings and limits: Associated with HLA alleles at 0.05 false discovery rate in a later analysis were 16,951 TCR beta sequences. Owing to their indistinguishability, certain V segments, notably TRBV6-2 and TRBV6-3, were excluded.

Trimming removed 8 bases from V and 7 bases from J, with 24 bases in between. The CDR3 runs 16 residues. Germline V lookup: CDR1 SGHTA, CDR2 FQGNSA. PCR was performed using 60 Vbeta and 13 Jbeta primers. Sequencing used immunoSEQ multiplex PCR; TCRdb keeps in-frame clones, though not all of them. Found here are 110,000 to 150,000 clones, roughly 10% of them singletons; the top ten hold less than 2%. As for this clone: Its antigen is as yet unknown.

V usage is TRBV7-2 and J usage is TRBJ2-1; tentatively, D is TRBD1 (7 bases). This clonotype originated in a male donor in good health and CMV-seronegative. The sequencing input was PBMCs. The CDR3 sequence: CASGYGGTRGFNEQFF. DNA for the CDR3: TGTGCCAGCGGGTACGGGGGAACCAGGGGGTTTAATGAGCAGTTCTTC.